This T cell receptor (beta chain) is from a study of T cell repertoires and HLA-DP antigens (dated by TCRdb to the late 2010s). For context, the study as a whole: The study used an in vitro model of CD4+ T cell alloreactivity against allogeneic HLA-DP presented by transduced HeLa cells. Compared with self, one alloantigen differed at one amino acid in the peptide-binding groove and the other differed at under 13, modelling structurally similar versus dissimilar alloantigens. Of the three donors, two were male and one was female, with ages ranging from the 18-to-29 band to the 60-to-69 band. The average DNA input was roughly 210 ng for sorted CD137+CD4+ samples versus roughly 1,200 ng for pre-culture CD4+ samples. Study-level results and caveats: Sorted CD137+ cells showed similar clonality against both alloantigens (about 0.39), much higher than the clonality of pre-culture samples (roughly 0.037). Separate analysis of naive and memory CD4+ repertoires was not performed. Clones undetected before culture had an average cumulative frequency of approximately 38% against one allele versus around 51% against the other. The study was limited by having only three donors, by relying on a non-physiological HeLa antigen-presenting system, and by using total CD4+ responder cells.

With regard to this clone: This clone's antigen is unknown. No per-base quality is available; no much larger clone lies one base away.

TCRB CDR3 regions were amplified with the immunoSEQ multiplex PCR using forward primers for 54 TRBV segments and reverse primers for 13 TRBJ segments. Pre-culture CD4+ samples were sequenced at deep resolution, targeting 200,000 T cell genomes. Amplicons were sequenced on an Illumina HiSeq System, producing 87 bp reads covering the CDR3. Per the authors' processing: PCR and sequencing errors in the reads were corrected, and CDR3 regions were defined by aligning to IMGT reference sequences. Synthetic template pools were used to estimate counts of templates and unique rearrangements. Clonality was calculated as 1 minus Pielou's evenness. The Daley-Smith estimator was used to estimate richness. Morisita's index served as the measure of repertoire overlap. A clone counted as low-abundance if it appeared in cultured samples but went undetected in the pre-culture repertoire of the same donor. TCRdb took over this immuneACCESS table, retaining in-frame rearrangements with V and J assigned. Such tables are incomplete; in checked studies, under half of the missing clones stem from an unresolved V gene, and the remainder is unexplained. V, J and clone size were drawn from that table, and D and trimming were deduced from the DNA. The sample includes approximately 100,000 clones, with about 89% observed a single time. About 1.5% of the sample is taken by the ten largest.

V is pruned by 5 bases and J by 2 bases, leaving 10 bases of the junction without a gene match. CDR1 SGHVS and CDR2 FQNEAQ are derived from the germline V gene. The cysteine opens and the phenylalanine closes a CDR3 of 17 amino acids. The sequence is cut down to CDR3 DNA, 51 bases in frame from base 1. Magnetic bead negative selection was used to isolate untouched CD4+ T cells from Ficoll-separated PBMC, with an average purity of approximately 98%. Untouched CD4+ T cells were isolated from Ficoll-separated PBMC with magnetic beads, reaching roughly 98% purity with negligible CD8+ contamination. Peripheral blood mononuclear cells came from the buffy coats of three healthy blood donors, who served as the study's donors. CMV seronegative status was shared by all three donors. The DNeasy Blood & Tissue Kit was used for extraction of genomic DNA. For each subject, genomic DNA from sorted CD137+CD4+ cells and from pre-culture CD4+ baseline samples underwent TCRB sequencing.

This clonotype originated in a man aged 50 or older in good health and CMV-seronegative. Recombination joined TRBV7-8 with TRBJ1-3, and 9 junction bases match TRBD1. Sequenced sample: CD4+ T cells from PBMCs. CDR3 region: CASSPPSGQGAGNTIYF. At the DNA level, the sequence is TGTGCCAGCAGCCCACCTTCGGGACAGGGTGCTGGAAACACCATATATTTT.